This T cell receptor beta chain was sequenced in a study of T-cell memory formation after mild COVID-19 (dated by TCRdb to the early 2020s). Notes on the research overall: TCR sequence clusters from the two donors were found to be largely donor specific. In a couple of donors, T-cell clones that expanded and contracted after mild COVID-19 were followed by sequencing TCRalpha and TCRbeta repertoires longitudinally. Two young, previously healthy adult volunteers made up the cohort, one male and one female. General study outcomes and caveats: Some responding clones were detected in pre-infection memory, which suggested that pre-existing cross-reactive memory T cells had joined the SARS-CoV-2 response. Clones contracting from day 15 to 85 had balanced CD4/CD8 phenotypes, while a second wave expanding from day 15 to 37 was biased towards CD4+. The second-wave clones that peaked on day 37 were not confirmed to be SARS-CoV-2 specific. Contracting CD4+ clones appeared mostly in the CM and EM memory subsets, whereas CD8+ clones were enriched in EMRA. Only a couple of mild cases were covered by the study, and larger cohorts that include severe cases with pre-infection samples were considered necessary.

For sequencing, an Illumina NovaSeq 6000 was employed. TCRalpha and TCRbeta cDNA libraries were constructed by 5'RACE with constant-segment primers, with sample barcodes and unique molecular identifiers being introduced. RNA was extracted from every sample with Trizol reagent. The libraries were amplified in two PCR steps, and the second step added a second sample barcode and Illumina TruSeq adapters. Sequencing of the libraries was done on an Illumina NovaSeq, producing 2 x 150 bp paired-end reads. Concerning the study's data processing: Demultiplexing of reads and collapsing into UMI-guided consensus sequences were performed with migec v1.2.7. Using mixcr v2.1.11, UMI consensuses were aligned to TRA and TRB V and J templates and then assembled into clonotypes. A clonotype was counted as expanded or contracted only if both edgeR and NoisET called the change significant, with noise models trained on biological replicates. For edgeR calls, the cutoffs were a false discovery rate-adjusted p below 0.01 and a log2 fold-change threshold of 1. As an exploratory analysis of dynamics, max-normalized trajectories of the 1000 most abundant clonotypes were examined with PCA combined with hierarchical clustering. Separately sequenced CD4+ and CD8+ repertoires were used to assign a CD4 or CD8 phenotype to each responding clone. TCRdb passed the public sequencing reads through fastp at Q25 and MiXCR, retaining productive beta sequences. For every CDR3 protein sequence, its rows merge into one entry that carries the most common genes and DNA. TCRdb, not the original authors, processed these V and J calls. In all, the sample holds hundreds of thousands of distinct CDR3 sequences, and about 20% of those were seen once. The ten biggest clones cover around 9.2% of the sample.

This clonotype turned up a few times. The antigen this receptor binds is unknown. Per-base qualities were not stored, and no clone one base away is much larger. Ficoll-Paque density gradient centrifugation was used to isolate PBMCs. Including cysteine and phenylalanine, the CDR3 has 16 amino acids. Of all the DNA, just the CDR3 is kept, 48 bases in frame from base 1. V is pruned by 5 bases and J by 7 bases, leaving 11 bases of the junction without a gene match. CDR1 is given as SGHTA and CDR2 as FQGTGA, both from the germline V gene. Source material: PBMCs or a T cell subset sorted from them (not recorded which). The chain joins TRBV7-3 to TRBJ2-1; 10 junctional bases match TRBD2. This clonotype was sampled from an adult woman who had mild COVID-19 (a few samples of this study predate the infection). The sample titles of this study are shuffled in the database, so cell type and time point are left out; the donor was told from shared clones. The CDR3: CASSLGPTSGKNEQFF. The sequence in DNA is TGTGCCAGCAGCCTCGGCCCCACTAGCGGGAAGAATGAGCAGTTCTTC.